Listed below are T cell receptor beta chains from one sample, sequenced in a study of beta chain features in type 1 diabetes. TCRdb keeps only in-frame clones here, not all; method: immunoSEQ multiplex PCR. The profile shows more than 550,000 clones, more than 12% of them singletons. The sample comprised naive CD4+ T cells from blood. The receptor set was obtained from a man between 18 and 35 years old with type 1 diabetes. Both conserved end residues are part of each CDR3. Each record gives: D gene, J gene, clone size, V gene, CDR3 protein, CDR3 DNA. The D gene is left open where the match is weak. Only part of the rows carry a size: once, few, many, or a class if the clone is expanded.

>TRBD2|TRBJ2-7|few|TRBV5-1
CASSFLAGVTYEQYF
TGCGCCAGCAGCTTCCTAGCGGGAGTGACCTACGAGCAGTACTTC
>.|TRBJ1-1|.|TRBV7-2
CASSSRSGREIEAFF
TGTGCCAGCAGCTCCCGATCCGGTCGGGAAATAGAAGCTTTCTTT
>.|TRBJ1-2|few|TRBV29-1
CSAFGGDYGYTF
TGCAGCGCTTTTGGGGGCGACTATGGCTACACCTTC
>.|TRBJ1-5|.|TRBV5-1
CASSLDGRAGQPQHF
TGCGCCAGCAGCTTGGATGGTCGGGCGGGTCAGCCCCAGCATTTT
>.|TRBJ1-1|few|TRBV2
CASHLNLMNTEAFF
TGTGCCAGCCACCTAAACCTCATGAACACTGAAGCTTTCTTT
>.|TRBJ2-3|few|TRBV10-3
CAISESGGTDTQYF
TGTGCCATCAGTGAGTCCGGGGGTACAGATACGCAGTATTTT
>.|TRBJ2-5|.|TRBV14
CASSQASVRETQYF
TGTGCCAGCAGCCAAGCAAGCGTAAGGGAGACCCAGTACTTC
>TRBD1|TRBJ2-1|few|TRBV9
CASSAVGQTYNEQFF
TGTGCCAGCAGCGCGGTGGGACAGACCTACAATGAGCAGTTCTTC
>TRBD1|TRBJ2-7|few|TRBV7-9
CASSLGQGSAYEQYF
TGTGCCAGCAGCTTAGGACAGGGGAGTGCCTACGAGCAGTACTTC
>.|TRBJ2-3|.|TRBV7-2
CASYSLSRSDTQYF
TGTGCCAGCTACTCCCTTTCACGATCGGATACGCAGTATTTT
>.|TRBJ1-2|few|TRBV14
CASSTGHWFNYGYTF
TGTGCCAGCAGCACGGGACACTGGTTTAACTATGGCTACACCTTC
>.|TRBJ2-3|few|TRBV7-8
CASSLDNTQYF
TGTGCCAGCAGCTTAGACAATACGCAGTATTTT
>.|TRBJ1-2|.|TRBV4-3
CASSQDSDYGYTF
TGCGCCAGCAGCCAAGACAGCGACTATGGCTACACCTTC
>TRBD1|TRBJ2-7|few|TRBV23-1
CASSDRGGYEQYF
TGCGCCAGCAGTGACAGGGGCGGCTACGAGCAGTACTTC
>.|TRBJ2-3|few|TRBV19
CASSARLSGGGTDTQYF
TGTGCCAGTAGTGCCCGACTTTCAGGGGGGGGCACAGATACGCAGTATTTT
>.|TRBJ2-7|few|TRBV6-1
CASSDNAGDYEQYF
TGTGCCAGCAGTGACAACGCCGGAGACTACGAGCAGTACTTC
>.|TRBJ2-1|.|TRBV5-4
CASTLPSERSNEQFF
TGTGCCAGCACTTTACCCAGCGAGAGGTCCAATGAGCAGTTCTTC
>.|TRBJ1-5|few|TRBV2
CASSDRVGQPQHF
TGTGCCAGCAGTGACAGGGTCGGTCAGCCCCAGCATTTT
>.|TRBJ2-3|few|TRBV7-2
CASSWTPSTDTQYF
TGTGCCAGCAGCTGGACCCCTAGCACAGATACGCAGTATTTT
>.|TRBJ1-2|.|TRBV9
CASSRDTGESGYTF
TGTGCCAGCAGCCGCGATACGGGAGAGAGTGGCTACACCTTC
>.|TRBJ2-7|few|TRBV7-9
CASSLALTAYEQYF
TGTGCCAGCAGCTTAGCGTTGACAGCCTACGAGCAGTACTTC
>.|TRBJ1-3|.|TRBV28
CASTPLGRLSGNTIYF
TGTGCCAGCACCCCACTGGGGAGACTCTCTGGAAACACCATATATTTT
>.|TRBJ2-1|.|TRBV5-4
CASSLAGFNQQFF
TGTGCCAGCAGCTTGGCCGGGTTTAATCAGCAGTTCTTC
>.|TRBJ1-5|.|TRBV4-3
CASSQGSGNQPQHF
TGCGCCAGCAGCCAAGGTTCTGGCAATCAGCCCCAGCATTTT
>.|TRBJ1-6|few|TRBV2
CASIIDSKGPLHF
TGTGCCAGCATCATAGACAGTAAGGGTCCCCTCCACTTT
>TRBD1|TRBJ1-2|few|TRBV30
CAWRTDRGWVYGYTF
TGTGCCTGGAGGACCGACAGGGGATGGGTCTATGGCTACACCTTC
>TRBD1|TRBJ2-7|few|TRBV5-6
CASSPDRGYYEQYF
TGTGCCAGCAGCCCGGACAGGGGATATTACGAGCAGTACTTC
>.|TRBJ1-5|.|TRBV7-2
CASSLVATTNQPQHF
TGTGCCAGCAGCTTAGTGGCCACGACAAATCAGCCCCAGCATTTT
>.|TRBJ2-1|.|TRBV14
CASSRGQYNEQFF
TGTGCCAGCAGCCGGGGGCAGTACAATGAGCAGTTCTTC
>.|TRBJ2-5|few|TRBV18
CASSPSAETQYF
TGTGCCAGCTCCCCCAGCGCCGAGACCCAGTACTTC